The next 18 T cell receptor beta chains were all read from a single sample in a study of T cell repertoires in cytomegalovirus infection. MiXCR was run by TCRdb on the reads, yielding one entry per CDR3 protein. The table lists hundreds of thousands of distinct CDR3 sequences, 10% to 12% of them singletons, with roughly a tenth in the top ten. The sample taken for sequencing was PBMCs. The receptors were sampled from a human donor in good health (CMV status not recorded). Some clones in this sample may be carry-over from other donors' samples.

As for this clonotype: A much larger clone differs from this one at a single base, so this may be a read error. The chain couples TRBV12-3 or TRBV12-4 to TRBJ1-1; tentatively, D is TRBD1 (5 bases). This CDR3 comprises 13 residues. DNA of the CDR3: TGTACCAGCAGCGATCAGGGAAGAACTGAAGCTTTCTTT. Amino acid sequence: CTSSDQGRTEAFF.

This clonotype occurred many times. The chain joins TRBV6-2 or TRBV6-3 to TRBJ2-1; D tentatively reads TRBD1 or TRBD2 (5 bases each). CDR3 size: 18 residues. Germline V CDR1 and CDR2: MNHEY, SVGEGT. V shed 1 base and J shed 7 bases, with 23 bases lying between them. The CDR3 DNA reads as TGTGCCAGCAGTTACTTCCCCGTTCCGGGGCGTAGGGGAAATGAGCAGTTCTTC. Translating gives CASSYFPVPGRRGNEQFF.

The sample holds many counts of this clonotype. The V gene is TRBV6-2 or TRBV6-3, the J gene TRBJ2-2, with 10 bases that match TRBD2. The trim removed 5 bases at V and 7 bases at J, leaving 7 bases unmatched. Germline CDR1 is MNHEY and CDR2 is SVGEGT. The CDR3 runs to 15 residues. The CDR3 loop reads CASSRGTSVSGELFF. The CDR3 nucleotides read TGTGCCAGCAGTCGCGGGACTAGCGTTAGCGGGGAGCTGTTTTTT.

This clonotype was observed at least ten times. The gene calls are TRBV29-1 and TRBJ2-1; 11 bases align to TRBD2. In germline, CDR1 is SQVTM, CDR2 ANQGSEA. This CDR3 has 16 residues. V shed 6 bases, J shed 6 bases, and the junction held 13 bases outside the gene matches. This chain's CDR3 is CSVPKNSGGAVNEQFF. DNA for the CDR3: TGCAGCGTCCCAAAAAATAGCGGGGGGGCGGTCAATGAGCAGTTCTTC.

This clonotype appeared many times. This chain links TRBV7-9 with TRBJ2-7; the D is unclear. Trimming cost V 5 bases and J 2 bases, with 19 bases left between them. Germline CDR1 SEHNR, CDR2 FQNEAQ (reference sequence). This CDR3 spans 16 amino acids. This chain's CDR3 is CASSPQEGARAYEQYF. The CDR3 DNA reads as TGTGCCAGCAGCCCTCAGGAAGGAGCCCGGGCCTACGAGCAGTACTTC.

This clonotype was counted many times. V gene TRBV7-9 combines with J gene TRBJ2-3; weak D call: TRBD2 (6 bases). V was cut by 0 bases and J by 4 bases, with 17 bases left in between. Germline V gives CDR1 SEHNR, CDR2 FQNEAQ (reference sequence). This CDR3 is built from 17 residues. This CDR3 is CASSLASEGPAADTQYF. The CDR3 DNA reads TGTGCCAGCAGCTTAGCCTCGGAGGGACCTGCGGCAGATACGCAGTATTTT.

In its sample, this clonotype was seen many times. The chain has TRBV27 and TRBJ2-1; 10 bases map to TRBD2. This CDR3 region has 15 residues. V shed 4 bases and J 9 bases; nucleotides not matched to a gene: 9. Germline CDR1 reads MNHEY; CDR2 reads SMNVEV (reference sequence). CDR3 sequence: CASSSAGGPRGEQFF. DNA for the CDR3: TGTGCCAGCAGTTCAGCGGGAGGGCCTCGGGGTGAGCAGTTCTTC.

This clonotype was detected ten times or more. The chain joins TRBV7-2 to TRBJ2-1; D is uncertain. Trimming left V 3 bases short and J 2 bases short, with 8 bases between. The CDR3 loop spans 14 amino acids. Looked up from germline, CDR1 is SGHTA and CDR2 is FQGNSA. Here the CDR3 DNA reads TGTGCCAGCAGCTTGAGGAGCGCCTACAATGAGCAGTTCTTC. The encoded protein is CASSLRSAYNEQFF.

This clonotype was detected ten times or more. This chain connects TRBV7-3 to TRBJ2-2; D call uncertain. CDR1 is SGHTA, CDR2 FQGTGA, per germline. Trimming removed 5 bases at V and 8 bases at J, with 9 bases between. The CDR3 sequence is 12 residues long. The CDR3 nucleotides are TGTGCCAGCAGCCAGGCGGCAGGGGAGCTGTTTTTT. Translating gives CASSQAAGELFF.

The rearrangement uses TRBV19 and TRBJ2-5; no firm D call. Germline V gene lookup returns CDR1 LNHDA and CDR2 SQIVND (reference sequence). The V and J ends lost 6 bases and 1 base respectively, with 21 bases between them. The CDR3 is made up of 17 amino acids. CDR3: CASSPLGPRTSQETQYF. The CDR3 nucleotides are TGTGCCAGTAGCCCACTTGGACCACGAACCTCCCAAGAGACCCAGTACTTC.

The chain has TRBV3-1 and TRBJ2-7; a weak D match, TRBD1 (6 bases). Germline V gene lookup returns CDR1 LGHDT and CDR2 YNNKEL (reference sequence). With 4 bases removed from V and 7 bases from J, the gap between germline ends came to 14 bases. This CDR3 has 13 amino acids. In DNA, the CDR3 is TGTGCCAGCAGCCTCTCAGGGGCAAGAGAGCAGTACTTC. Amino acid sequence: CASSLSGAREQYF.

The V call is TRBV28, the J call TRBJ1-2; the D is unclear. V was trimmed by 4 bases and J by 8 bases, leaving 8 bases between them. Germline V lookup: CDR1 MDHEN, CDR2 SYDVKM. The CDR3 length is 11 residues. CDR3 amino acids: CASSSQVGYTF. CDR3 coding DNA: TGTGCCAGCAGTTCCCAAGTGGGCTACACCTTC.

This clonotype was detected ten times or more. In DNA, the CDR3 is TGTGCCAGCAGTTACTCGACTAGCCACACCGGGGAGCTGTTTTTT. Its translation is CASSYSTSHTGELFF. The chain recombines TRBV6-5 with TRBJ2-2; 7 nucleotides align to TRBD2. With V trimmed by 0 bases and J by 3 bases, 1 base remained unmatched. The V gene's germline CDR1 is MNHEY and CDR2 SVGAGI. The CDR3 spans 15 residues.

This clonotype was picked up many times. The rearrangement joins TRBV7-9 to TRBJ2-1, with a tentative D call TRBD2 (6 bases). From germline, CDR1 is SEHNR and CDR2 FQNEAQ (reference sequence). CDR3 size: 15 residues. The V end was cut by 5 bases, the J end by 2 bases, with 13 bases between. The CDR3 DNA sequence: TGTGCCAGCAGCGCAATAGCGGAAGCCTACAATGAGCAGTTCTTC. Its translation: CASSAIAEAYNEQFF.

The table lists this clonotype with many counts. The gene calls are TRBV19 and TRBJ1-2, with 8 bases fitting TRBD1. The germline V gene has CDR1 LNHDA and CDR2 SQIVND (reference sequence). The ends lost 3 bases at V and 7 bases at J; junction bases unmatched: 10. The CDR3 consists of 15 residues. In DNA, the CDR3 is TGTGCCAGTAGTATCCGGGACAGGCTAAACGGTGGCTACACCTTC. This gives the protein CASSIRDRLNGGYTF.

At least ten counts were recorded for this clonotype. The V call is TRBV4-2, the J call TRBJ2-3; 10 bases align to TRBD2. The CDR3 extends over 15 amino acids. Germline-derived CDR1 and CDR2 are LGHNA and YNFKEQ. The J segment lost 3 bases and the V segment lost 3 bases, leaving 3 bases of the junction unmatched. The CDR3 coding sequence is TGTGCCAGCAGCCAGTCTAGCGGGAGAACAGATACGCAGTATTTT. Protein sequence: CASSQSSGRTDTQYF.

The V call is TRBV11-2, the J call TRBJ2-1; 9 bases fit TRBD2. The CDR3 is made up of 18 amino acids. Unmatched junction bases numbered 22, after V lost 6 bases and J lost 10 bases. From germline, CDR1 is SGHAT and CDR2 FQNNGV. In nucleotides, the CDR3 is TGTGCCAGCAGTTGGATAGGGCTAGCGGGACGGCGTGGTCGGGAGCAGTTCTTC. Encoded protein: CASSWIGLAGRRGREQFF.

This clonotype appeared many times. In DNA, the CDR3 is TGTGCCAGTACCCCGAAAGGTCAGGGGTTACCTGAGCAGTTCTTC. It encodes CASTPKGQGLPEQFF. The V call is TRBV19, the J call TRBJ2-1; the D gene is possibly TRBD1 (6 bases). Trimming shortened V by 7 bases and J by 9 bases, and 22 bases separated the two germline ends. This CDR3 is 15 amino acids long. Germline V lookup: CDR1 LNHDA, CDR2 SQIVND (reference sequence).